This is a list of T cell receptor beta chains from one sample in a study of T cell changes during pregnancy in multiple sclerosis. The protocol was immunoSEQ multiplex PCR, while the TCRdb copy is restricted to in-frame clones and leaves out a portion. The table has some 110,000 clones, about 93% seen once. This sample comprised peripheral blood, obtained in the third trimester of pregnancy. The receptor set was obtained from a female donor with multiple sclerosis, enrolled in a pregnancy study. Each CDR3 is given with its conserved first and last residue. The D gene is left open where the match is weak. Where a row states a size, it is once, few, many or the class of an expanded clone; other rows omit it.

>TRBV19|NA|TRBJ2-3|NA
TGTGCCAGTAGCGACAGAATAGGAGATACGCAGTATTTT
CASSDRIGDTQYF
>TRBV11-2|NA|TRBJ1-2|few
TGTGCCAGCAGCTTCGGACAGCACCTGACTAACTATGGCTACACCTTC
CASSFGQHLTNYGYTF
>TRBV30|TRBD1|TRBJ1-1|NA
TGTGCCTGGAGTCGGGACAGGGTGAACACTGAAGCTTTCTTT
CAWSRDRVNTEAFF
>TRBV19|TRBD1|TRBJ2-7|NA
TGTGCCAGTAGTATATCAGGGGGCCCGAAGGTCTTCTACGAGCAGTACTTC
CASSISGGPKVFYEQYF
>TRBV27|TRBD2|TRBJ2-1|once
TGTGCCAGCAGCCTAGCGGGAGCCCGTAATGAGCAGTTCTTC
CASSLAGARNEQFF
>TRBV2|TRBD1|TRBJ2-3|NA
TGTGCCAGCAATCGACAGGGGGGAACAGATACGCAGTATTTT
CASNRQGGTDTQYF
>TRBV28|TRBD2|TRBJ2-7|NA
TGTGCCAGCAGTTTATCCGGGACTAGCGAGACTTACGAGCAGTACTTC
CASSLSGTSETYEQYF
>TRBV5-4|NA|TRBJ2-7|NA
TGTGCCAGCAGCCCAGGGGCCTCCTACGAGCAGTACTTC
CASSPGASYEQYF
>TRBV4-1|TRBD2|TRBJ2-7|NA
TGCGCCAGCACGCGAAGCGGGAGTCCTACCTACGAGCAGTACTTC
CASTRSGSPTYEQYF
>TRBV27|NA|TRBJ2-7|NA
TGTGCCAGCAGGTCGACAGGCACTCCTTACGAGCAGTACTTC
CASRSTGTPYEQYF
>TRBV5-1|NA|TRBJ2-6|NA
TGCGCCAGCAGCTTGGCCGTAGTGTCTGGGGCCAACGTCCTGACTTTC
CASSLAVVSGANVLTF
>TRBV10-1|NA|TRBJ1-1|few
TGCGCCAGCAGTGAGACTTATCCCGGGAGTGAAGCTTTCTTT
CASSETYPGSEAFF
>TRBV15|TRBD2|TRBJ2-1|NA
TGTGCCACCAGCAGAACTAGCGGGAGACTTGAGCAGTTCTTC
CATSRTSGRLEQFF
>TRBV28|NA|TRBJ2-7|NA
TGTGCCAGCAGTTTGAATGGGGCTATGGACATTCTGCAGTACTTC
CASSLNGAMDILQYF
>TRBV5-1|TRBD1|TRBJ1-2|NA
TGCGCCAGCAGCTCGGGACAGGGGACCTATGGCTACACCTTC
CASSSGQGTYGYTF
>TRBV7-2|NA|TRBJ2-7|NA
TGTGCCAGCAGCTTAGTAGAGCCAGGCTCCTACGAGCAGTACTTC
CASSLVEPGSYEQYF
>TRBV19|NA|TRBJ1-4|NA
TGTGCCAGTAGTAGGACTCACCAGGCTAATGAAAAACTGTTTTTT
CASSRTHQANEKLFF
>TRBV5-6|NA|TRBJ1-3|NA
TGTGCCAGCAGCCCACAGGGCCGCTCTGGAAACACCATATATTTT
CASSPQGRSGNTIYF
>TRBV30|TRBD1|TRBJ2-6|NA
TGTGCCTGGAGTTATAATACTCCGGGACAGCCGACTGGGGCCAACGTCCTGACTTTC
CAWSYNTPGQPTGANVLTF
>TRBV19|TRBD1|TRBJ1-4|once
TGTGCCAGTAGTACCGGACAGGGGGCTAATGAAAAACTGTTTTTT
CASSTGQGANEKLFF
>TRBV9|TRBD1|TRBJ1-4|NA
TGTGCCAGCAACACAGGGGTTGGGGAAAAACTGTTTTTT
CASNTGVGEKLFF
>TRBV15|TRBD1|TRBJ1-1|NA
TGTGCCACCAGCAGGGGGACAGGGGGCTACACTGAAGCTTTCTTT
CATSRGTGGYTEAFF
>TRBV7-2|NA|TRBJ2-1|NA
TGTGCCAGCAGCCCCAGACAGGATGGGGAGCAGTTCTTC
CASSPRQDGEQFF
>TRBV7-3|NA|TRBJ1-2|once
TGTGCCAGCAGCTTAAACGGGGAGCCCTATGGCTACACCTTC
CASSLNGEPYGYTF
>TRBV18|NA|TRBJ1-1|NA
TGTGCCAGCTCACCCGCGGGTATGAACACTGAAGCTTTCTTT
CASSPAGMNTEAFF
>TRBV20-1|NA|TRBJ2-4|NA
TGCAGTGCCCCCACGGGTTACATTCAGTACTTC
CSAPTGYIQYF
>TRBV9|NA|TRBJ2-7|NA
TGTGCCAGCAGCTTGAGGACAGGACTAATCTCCTACGAGCAGTACTTC
CASSLRTGLISYEQYF
>TRBV30|NA|TRBJ1-3|NA
TGTGCCTGGAGTGTAGAGGTACACTCTGGAAACACCATATATTTT
CAWSVEVHSGNTIYF
>TRBV5-1|TRBD1|TRBJ1-2|few
TGCGCCAGCAGCTTAAGGACAGGGCCGCAACTAAACTATGGCTACACCTTC
CASSLRTGPQLNYGYTF
>TRBV18|NA|TRBJ2-3|NA
TGTGCCAGCTCACCGCCCCCTATTCCCCGGACAGAAGCAATAGATACGCAGTATTTT
CASSPPPIPRTEAIDTQYF
>TRBV5-6|NA|TRBJ2-7|NA
TGTGCCAGCAGCTTGTTATCCTCCTACGAGCAGTACTTC
CASSLLSSYEQYF
>TRBV5-4|TRBD1|TRBJ2-3|NA
TGTGCCAGCAGCCGGCCGGGACAGGGGATGACAGATACGCAGTATTTT
CASSRPGQGMTDTQYF
>TRBV11-2|TRBD1|TRBJ2-1|NA
TGTGCCAGCAGCTCGGACAGGGCTCGGAATGAGCAGTTCTTC
CASSSDRARNEQFF
>TRBV30|NA|TRBJ1-5|few
TGTGCCTGGAGCGTATCTGGGCTCCAGCCCCAGCATTTT
CAWSVSGLQPQHF
>TRBV18|TRBD1|TRBJ2-7|NA
TGTGCCAGCTCATCCCGGACAGGGGGCAACGAGCAGTACTTC
CASSSRTGGNEQYF
>TRBV5-6|TRBD1|TRBJ2-7|NA
TGTGCCAGCAGCTCCGGGACAGGGGGTTTCGAGCAGTACTTC
CASSSGTGGFEQYF
>TRBV7-8|NA|TRBJ2-2|NA
TGTGCCAGCAGCTTCCCCCCCGGGACACTAAACACCGGGGAGCTGTTTTTT
CASSFPPGTLNTGELFF
>TRBV5-6|NA|TRBJ2-1|NA
TGTGCCAGCAGCCCCCATGAAAGCGGGCCGAGCAATGAGCAGTTCTTC
CASSPHESGPSNEQFF
>TRBV6-1|TRBD2|TRBJ2-5|NA
TGTGCCAGCAGTGGACAGCTTGCGGGAGGGTACCAAGAGACCCAGTACTTC
CASSGQLAGGYQETQYF
>TRBV7-2|NA|TRBJ2-2|NA
TGTGCCAGCAGCTTAGTGGCAGGGTATGACGGGGAGCTGTTTTTT
CASSLVAGYDGELFF
>TRBV7-2|NA|TRBJ1-5|NA
TGTGCCAGCAGCTTCGGACAGAATCAGCCCCAGCATTTT
CASSFGQNQPQHF
>TRBV7-9|NA|TRBJ2-2|NA
TGTGCCAGCAGCTTAGACCACGGGGACACCGGGGAGCTGTTTTTT
CASSLDHGDTGELFF
>TRBV2|NA|TRBJ1-5|NA
TGTGCCAGCACCGGAGGGTCGAATAATCAGCCCCAGCATTTT
CASTGGSNNQPQHF
>TRBV5-1|NA|TRBJ2-7|few
TGCGCCAGCAGTGGTTTAGACTCCTACGAGCAGTACTTC
CASSGLDSYEQYF
>TRBV19|NA|TRBJ1-2|NA
TGTGCCAGTAGTGCGGACAGTCTCTATGGCTACACCTTC
CASSADSLYGYTF
>TRBV30|NA|TRBJ1-2|NA
TGCGCCTGGAGGTCACAGGACTATGGCTACACCTTC
CAWRSQDYGYTF
>TRBV4-1|NA|TRBJ1-2|NA
TGCGCCAGCAGCCAAGTGGCGGGGAACTATGGCTACACCTTC
CASSQVAGNYGYTF
>TRBV5-1|NA|TRBJ1-5|few
TGCGCCAGCAGTGTCCTTTCCGGTGATCAGCCCCAGCATTTT
CASSVLSGDQPQHF
>TRBV6-1|TRBD1|TRBJ1-2|NA
TGTGCCAGCAGTGAATGGGGACAGTCTGGAACTTATGGCTACACCTTC
CASSEWGQSGTYGYTF
>TRBV23-1|NA|TRBJ1-5|NA
TGCGCCAGCAGTCATACCGCCAAAAGGGGATATGGCCAGCCCCAGCATTTT
CASSHTAKRGYGQPQHF
>TRBV5-4|NA|TRBJ2-7|NA
TGTGCCAGCAGTCGACGGGAGTCCTCCGAGCAGTACTTC
CASSRRESSEQYF
>TRBV11-1|TRBD1|TRBJ2-7|NA
TGTGCCAGCAGCTACTCATTACAGGGGGCGGGCTACGAGCAGTACTTC
CASSYSLQGAGYEQYF
>TRBV6-1|NA|TRBJ2-7|NA
TGTGCCAGCAGTGAAAAGGAGGAGTGTCTCTTC
CASSEKEECLF
>TRBV7-9|NA|TRBJ2-5|NA
TGTGCCAGCAGCCCCGGCAAGCCGGGAGAGACCCAGTACTTC
CASSPGKPGETQYF